Below, 13 T cell receptor beta chains from the same sample are listed, as sequenced in a study of read filtering for tumor transcriptome and immune sequencing. The library was built from around 0.4 ug RNA with molecular barcoded adaptors for alpha/delta and beta/gamma chains. TCRdb reprocessed the reads with MiXCR, giving one entry per CDR3 protein. The table records over 4,500 distinct CDR3 sequences, roughly 21% of them present only once. Source material: a population of CD138-negative cells sorted from bone marrow. Receptors were obtained from a donor aged 40 or older with multiple myeloma.

This clonotype counts as medium-sized (0.01 to 0.1%). The chain couples TRBV20-1 to TRBJ2-2, with 10 bases aligning to TRBD1. The V and J ends lost 5 bases and 1 base, in that order; junction bases with no gene match: 10. CDR3 size: 17 residues. Germline V gives CDR1 DFQATT, CDR2 SNEGSKA (reference sequence). CDR3 sequence (DNA): TGCAGTGCTGGCCCAACCGGGACAGGGGTGAACACCGGGGAGCTGTTTTTT. Amino acid sequence: CSAGPTGTGVNTGELFF.

This clonotype was picked up many times. The V and J genes are TRBV28 and TRBJ1-2; D perhaps matches TRBD1 (6 bases). Per germline, CDR1 MDHEN and CDR2 SYDVKM. The CDR3 sequence is 13 residues long. Trimming pared 6 bases from V and 5 bases from J, leaving 13 bases between. This chain's CDR3 is CASRVDRNYGYTF. DNA for the CDR3: TGTGCCAGCAGGGTCGACAGGAATTATGGCTACACCTTC.

Only a few counts were recorded for this clonotype. V and J are TRBV27 and TRBJ1-1; D gene ambiguous. Germline lookup yields CDR1 MNHEY and CDR2 SMNVEV (reference sequence). This CDR3 comprises 12 residues. The ends were cut back, 8 bases at V and 1 base at J, with 8 bases in the middle. The CDR3 region is CASADGNTEAFF. CDR3 coding DNA: TGTGCCAGCGCTGACGGGAACACTGAAGCTTTCTTT.

Ten or more counts support this clonotype. The V and J genes are TRBV9 and TRBJ2-2; a weak D match, TRBD2 (6 bases). From germline, CDR1 is SGDLS and CDR2 YYNGEE. V was clipped by 3 bases and J by 1 base, with 13 bases between them. CDR3 length equals 16 residues. Here the CDR3 reads CASSGGEEWNTGELFF. The CDR3 coding sequence is TGTGCCAGCAGCGGGGGGGAAGAGTGGAACACCGGGGAGCTGTTTTTT.

This clonotype was recorded a few times. The chain joins TRBV23-1 to TRBJ2-5; TRBD2 agrees at 14 bases. TRBV23-1 is an ORF, and what it does is uncertain. The CDR3 totals 15 residues. Trimming removed 9 bases from V and 5 bases from J; junction bases left unmatched: 8. The CDR3 region has the DNA TGCGCCAGAGAGGGACTAGCGGGAGTTAGGGAGACCCAGTACTTC. Amino acid sequence: CAREGLAGVRETQYF.

In this sample, this clonotype turned up many times. The gene calls are TRBV2 and TRBJ2-5; 7 bases are a match to TRBD2. V dropped 3 bases and J dropped 5; count of bases not matched to a gene: 6. The germline V gene has CDR1 SNHLY and CDR2 FYNNEI. The CDR3 covers 14 residues. CDR3 nucleotides: TGTGCCAGCAGTGATTCCGGGGGAGGGGAGACCCAGTACTTC. It translates to CASSDSGGGETQYF.

Note on this clonotype: The final CDR3 position lacks the conserved phenylalanine or tryptophan, pointing to a likely read error. The chain carries TRBV11-2 and TRBJ2-1; 8 positions match TRBD2. The germline V gene has CDR1 SGHAT and CDR2 FQNNGV. Trimming at V came to 1 base and at J to 3 bases, leaving 5 bases not matched to a gene. The CDR3 consists of 16 residues. CDR3 in amino acids: CASSLVWAGGYNEQFL. The CDR3 DNA follows: TGTGCCAGCAGCTTAGTCTGGGCGGGAGGCTACAATGAGCAGTTCCTC.

This clonotype was detected many times. This chain uses TRBV7-3 with TRBJ2-1; D uncertain. Germline values: CDR1 SGHTA, CDR2 FQGTGA. The CDR3 is 14 residues long. V dropped 2 bases and J dropped 7 bases, with 12 bases sitting between them. In DNA form, the CDR3 reads TGTGCCAGCAGCTTATTTGTGGGCCGTAATGAGCAGTTCTTC. This translates into CASSLFVGRNEQFF.

The sample holds one count of this clonotype. V usage is TRBV30 and J usage is TRBJ2-7; possible D gene TRBD1, 6 bases. The CDR3 loop spans 12 amino acids. Trimming removed 4 bases from V and 8 bases from J, with 15 bases in between. Germline lookup yields CDR1 GTSNPN and CDR2 SVGIG (reference sequence). Here the CDR3 reads CAWNIGTGKQYF. The CDR3 region has the DNA TGTGCCTGGAACATTGGAACAGGGAAGCAGTACTTC.

The sample holds many counts of this clonotype. This sequence joins TRBV5-4 and TRBJ2-7; 7 bases are a match to TRBD1. V was pared by 5 bases and J by 2 bases, with 10 bases of the junction left unmatched. This CDR3 has 15 amino acids. Germline-derived CDR1 and CDR2 are SGHNT and YYREEE (reference sequence). The CDR3 reads CASRPGTEKAYEQYF. The DNA of the CDR3 is TGTGCCAGCAGACCTGGGACAGAGAAGGCCTACGAGCAGTACTTC.

With regard to this clonotype: This likely reflects a read error, since a far larger clone is one base away. J is TRBJ2-1 and V is TRBV5-5, with D possibly matching TRBD1 (7 bases). Germline values: CDR1 SGHKS, CDR2 YYEKEE (reference sequence). V dropped 2 bases and J dropped 6 bases, with 18 bases sitting between them. The CDR3 loop spans 16 amino acids. The CDR3 DNA follows: TGTGCCAGCAGCTTAGTAGGAGGGGGCACCTCCAATGAGCAGTTCTTC. Encoded protein: CASSLVGGGTSNEQFF.

Comment on this clonotype: A read error likely explains this, since a far larger clone differs by one base. No conserved phenylalanine or tryptophan is present at the end of the CDR3, so a read error is the likely explanation. The gene calls are TRBV4-3 and TRBJ2-7; D uncertain. Trimming took off 1 base at V and 0 bases at J, with 10 bases between the two ends. Germline-derived CDR1 and CDR2 are LGHNA and YSLEER. CDR3 size: 15 residues. CDR3 DNA sequence: TGCGCCAGCAGCCAAGCCTTGACGAGCTCCTACGAGCAGTACTAC. Translation gives CASSQALTSSYEQYY.

Points on this clonotype: One end of the junction is discordant with germline, which a read error may explain. The chain recombines TRBV28 with TRBJ2-7; D might be TRBD2 (5 bases). Germline CDR1 MDHEN, CDR2 SYDVKM. CDR3 length equals 13 residues. CDR3 protein: CASSRPRTYEQYF. The CDR3 nucleotides are TGCGCCAGCAGTCGACCCCGGACTTACGAGCAGTACTTC.